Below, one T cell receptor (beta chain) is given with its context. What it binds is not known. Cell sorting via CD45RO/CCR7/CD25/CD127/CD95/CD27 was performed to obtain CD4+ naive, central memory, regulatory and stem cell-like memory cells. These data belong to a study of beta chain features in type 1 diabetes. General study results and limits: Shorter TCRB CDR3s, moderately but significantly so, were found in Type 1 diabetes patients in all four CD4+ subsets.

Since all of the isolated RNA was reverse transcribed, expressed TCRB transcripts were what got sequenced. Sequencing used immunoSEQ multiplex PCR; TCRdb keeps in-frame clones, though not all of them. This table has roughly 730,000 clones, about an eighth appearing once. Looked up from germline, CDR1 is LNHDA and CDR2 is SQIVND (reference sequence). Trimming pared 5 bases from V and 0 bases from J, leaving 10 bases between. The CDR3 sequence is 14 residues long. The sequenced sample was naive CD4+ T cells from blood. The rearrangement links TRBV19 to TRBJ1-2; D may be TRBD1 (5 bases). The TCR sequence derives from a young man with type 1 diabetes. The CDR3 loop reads CASSPDTTNYGYTF. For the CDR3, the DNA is TGTGCCAGTAGTCCGGACACTACTAACTATGGCTACACCTTC.